These 19 T cell receptor beta chains came from one sample sequenced in a study of blood T cell repertoires in COVID-19. Assay: immunoSEQ multiplex PCR; the TCRdb copy retains only in-frame clones and omits some. The repertoire holds under 200,000 clones, with around nine tenths as singletons. Material: peripheral blood. The receptors stem from a man aged 35 to 55 with active or convalescent COVID-19.

CDR3 region: CASTRGGITLREQYF. CDR3 DNA: TGTGCCAGCACCCGCGGAGGGATTACACTACGGGAGCAGTACTTC. This sequence joins TRBV28 and TRBJ2-7, with TRBD2 as a possible D gene (6 bases). The CDR3 runs 15 residues. CDR1 is MDHEN, CDR2 SYDVKM, per germline. The germline V and J ends were trimmed by 7 bases and 7 bases, with 23 bases remaining between them.

The CDR3 sequence is CASSAGGLNVRFF. CDR3 coding DNA: TGTGCCAGCAGTGCAGGGGGACTTAACGTTCGGTTCTTC. The V call is TRBV12-3 or TRBV12-4, the J call TRBJ2-1, with D tentatively TRBD1 (7 bases). V was shortened by 5 bases and J by 15 bases, with 20 bases between the two germline ends. The CDR3 has 13 amino acids.

This clone has only one observation. The V call is TRBV28, the J call TRBJ2-5; 10 bases agree with TRBD2. CDR1 and CDR2 from the germline V gene are MDHEN and SYDVKM. The CDR3 totals 17 residues. V dropped 1 base and J dropped 7; count of bases not matched to a gene: 12. Written as DNA, the CDR3 is TGTGCCAGCAGTTTATTGGGAGCGGGAGGGATCCAGGGGACCCAGTACTTC. Amino acid sequence: CASSLLGAGGIQGTQYF.

The chain has TRBV19 and TRBJ1-3; D gene ambiguous. The CDR3 runs to 15 residues. Germline CDR1 LNHDA, CDR2 SQIVND (reference sequence). V lost 0 bases and J lost 0, with 6 bases in between. The CDR3, as DNA: TGTGCCAGTAGTATAGAGGCCAGCTCTGGAAACACCATATATTTT. Protein sequence: CASSIEASSGNTIYF.

The rearrangement uses TRBV2 and TRBJ2-1, with 10 bases fitting TRBD1. CDR1 and CDR2 (germline): SNHLY, FYNNEI. This CDR3 contains 15 residues. J was trimmed by 8 bases and V by 7 bases; bases with no gene match: 11. CDR3 sequence (DNA): TGTGCCAGCATGACAACCGGGACAGGGGTCTATGAGCAGTTCTTC. Translation gives CASMTTGTGVYEQFF. Full variable domain (missing parts from reference TRBV2 and TRBJ2-1): EPEVTQTPSHQVTQMGQEVILRCVPISNHLYFYWYRQILGQKVEFLVSFYNNEISEKSEIFDDQFSVERPDGSNFTLKIRSTKLEDSAMYFCASMTTGTGVYEQFFGPGTRLTVL.

This sequence joins TRBV5-1 and TRBJ2-1; 9 bases are a match to TRBD1. Per germline, CDR1 SGHRS and CDR2 YFSETQ. Trimming took 5 bases from V and 0 from J; bases not matched to a gene: 6. The CDR3 is 16 amino acids. CDR3 in amino acids: CASRRQTGGSYNEQFF. CDR3 coding DNA: TGCGCCAGCAGACGCCAGACAGGGGGCTCCTACAATGAGCAGTTCTTC.

The CDR3 region has the DNA TGTGCTAGTGGTTTGCCGGCAGGATTGAACACTGAAGCTTTCTTT. Its protein is CASGLPAGLNTEAFF. This sequence joins TRBV12-5 and TRBJ1-1; no reliable D call. V dropped 2 bases and J dropped 0 bases, with 10 bases sitting between them. The CDR3 runs 15 residues. Germline V gene sequence: CDR1 LGHNT, CDR2 FRNRAP.

This rearrangement joins TRBV28 to TRBJ1-2; D is unclear. V was shortened by 5 bases and J by 6 bases, with 16 bases between the two germline ends. The germline gives CDR1 MDHEN, CDR2 SYDVKM. This CDR3 comprises 14 residues. This chain's CDR3 is CASSLPSGMDGYTF. The DNA for the CDR3 is TGTGCCAGCAGTCTACCCTCGGGGATGGATGGCTACACCTTC.

The chain employs TRBV11-1 and TRBJ2-1; 12 bases line up with TRBD1. V lost 5 bases and J lost 9; bases outside the gene matches: 11. This CDR3 spans 16 amino acids. Germline V CDR1 and CDR2: SGHAT, FQDESV (reference sequence). The CDR3 is CASSRSRDRGRFEQFF. The DNA of the CDR3 is TGTGCCAGCAGCCGAAGCCGGGACAGGGGGCGCTTTGAGCAGTTCTTC.

The chain has TRBV30 and TRBJ1-2; maybe TRBD1 (5 bases). Trimming removed 2 bases at V and 3 bases at J, with 22 bases between. The CDR3 totals 17 residues. Germline V gene sequence: CDR1 GTSNPN, CDR2 SVGIG (reference sequence). CDR3 sequence reads: CAWSTGGAGGCDYGYTF. The CDR3, as DNA: TGTGCCTGGAGTACCGGCGGGGCCGGGGGGTGTGACTATGGCTACACCTTC. Together with reference TRBV30 and TRBJ1-2, the CDR3 gives the full variable domain: SQTIHQWPATLVQPVGSPLSLECTVEGTSNPNLYWYRQAAGRGLQLLFYSVGIGQISSEVPQNLSASRPQDRQFILSSKKLLLSDSGFYLCAWSTGGAGGCDYGYTFGSGTRLTVV.

The rearrangement joins TRBV28 to TRBJ2-7; a weak D match, TRBD1 (6 bases). Trimming took 6 bases from V and 1 from J, leaving 13 bases between them. The CDR3 is 14 amino acids. Germline V lookup: CDR1 MDHEN, CDR2 SYDVKM. In nucleotides, the CDR3 is TGTGCCAGCAGCCCCCCGGGACAATCCTACGAGCAGTACTTC. As protein: CASSPPGQSYEQYF.

CDR3 loop: CASSLQTGTGAVYNSPLHF. Written as DNA, the CDR3 is TGTGCCAGCAGCTTACAAACCGGGACAGGGGCTGTATATAATTCACCCCTCCACTTT. The gene calls are TRBV7-2 and TRBJ1-6, with 10 bases matching TRBD1. V trimming: 2 bases; J trimming: 4 bases; junction bases outside the gene matches: 11. CDR3 length: 19 residues. The germline gives CDR1 SGHTA, CDR2 FQGNSA.

This chain links TRBV5-1 with TRBJ2-7; possibly TRBD2 for D (5 bases). The V gene's germline CDR1 is SGHRS and CDR2 YFSETQ. The V gene lost 3 bases and the J gene lost 2 bases, with 9 bases spanning the gap. The CDR3 is 13 amino acids. The CDR3 reads CASSSGETYEQYF. DNA of the CDR3: TGCGCCAGCAGCTCCGGGGAGACCTACGAGCAGTACTTC.

The J gene is TRBJ2-3, the V gene TRBV3-1 (or the pseudogene TRBV3-2); D unresolved. The CDR3 has 13 residues. The V and J ends lost 6 bases and 1 base respectively, with 8 bases between them. Germline CDR1 is LGHDT and CDR2 is YNNKEL (reference sequence). The CDR3 DNA reads as TGTGCCAGCAGGGGCCTGGGCACAGATACGCAGTATTTT. Translating gives CASRGLGTDTQYF.

CDR3 nucleotides: TGTGCCACCAGCCTAGACAGGGGAGGGGAAAAACTGTTTTTT. The encoded protein is CATSLDRGGEKLFF. The chain couples TRBV15 to TRBJ1-4, with 8 nucleotides matching TRBD1. With V trimmed by 5 bases and J by 8 bases, 7 bases remained unmatched. The CDR3 spans 14 residues. The V gene's germline CDR1 is LNHNV and CDR2 YYDKDF (reference sequence).

V is TRBV5-4 and J is TRBJ1-6, with D perhaps matching TRBD1 (5 bases). Germline assignment: CDR1 SGHNT and CDR2 YYREEE (reference sequence). The CDR3 covers 15 residues. V lost 0 bases and J lost 5, with 9 bases in between. CDR3 region: CASSLAGRDNSPLHF. The CDR3 nucleotides are TGTGCCAGCAGCTTGGCAGGGCGAGATAATTCACCCCTCCACTTT. The whole variable domain, remainder taken from reference TRBV5-4 and TRBJ1-6, is ETGVTQSPTHLIKTRGQQVTLRCSSQSGHNTVSWYQQALGQGPQFIFQYYREEENGRGNFPPRFSGLQFPNYSSELNVNALELDDSALYLCASSLAGRDNSPLHFGNGTRLTVT.

The V and J genes are TRBV14 and TRBJ2-3; a weak D match, TRBD1 (6 bases). With 3 bases removed from V and 2 bases from J, the gap between germline ends came to 12 bases. The germline gives CDR1 SGHDN, CDR2 FVKESK. CDR3 size: 15 residues. CDR3 amino acids: CASSQWGTITDTQYF. The CDR3 DNA sequence: TGTGCCAGCAGCCAGTGGGGGACAATCACAGATACGCAGTATTTT.

The V gene is TRBV11-3, the J gene TRBJ2-5; weak D call: TRBD2 (6 bases). The CDR3 is 12 amino acids. The germline gives CDR1 SGHNT, CDR2 YENEEA. Trimming took off 5 bases at V and 3 bases at J, with 7 bases between the two ends. CDR3 protein: CASSPGEETQYF. For the CDR3, the DNA is TGTGCCAGCAGCCCGGGGGAAGAGACCCAGTACTTC.

J is TRBJ1-2 and V is TRBV5-6, with 11 bases identical to TRBD1. V was pared by 4 bases and J by 4 bases, with 9 bases of the junction left unmatched. Germline lookup yields CDR1 SGHDT and CDR2 YYEEEE. The CDR3 has 16 residues. CDR3 protein: CASSRTGGEFSYGYTF. CDR3 coding DNA: TGTGCCAGCAGCAGGACAGGGGGCGAATTTAGCTATGGCTACACCTTC.